This T cell receptor (beta chain) was observed in a study of T cells in Graves' hyperthyroidism and ophthalmopathy. This clonotype has a count of ten or more. Amplification targeted TCR beta CDR3 regions from RNA transcripts. HTBI primers drove first-round RT-PCR of the TCR CDR3. MiXCR was run by TCRdb on the multiplex PCR reads, yielding one entry per CDR3 protein. The data contain a few hundred thousand distinct CDR3 sequences, 46% of them seen just once; the ten biggest clones take up around 7.7%. CDR1 and CDR2 from the germline V gene are SGHTS and YDEGEE. This CDR3 has 14 residues. V was cut by 0 bases and J by 6 bases, with 12 bases left in between.

The source of this sequence is a woman aged 18 to 35 with Graves' hyperthyroidism. V is TRBV5-8 and J is TRBJ1-2; D is ambiguous. Sequenced material: peripheral blood or thyroid tissue (not recorded which). DNA for the CDR3: TGTGCCAGCAGCTTGGTTTTGAGGGATGATGGCTACACCTTC. This sequence encodes CASSLVLRDDGYTF.